The 5 T cell receptor beta chains below all came from one sample that was sequenced in a study of identical twins. TCRdb re-analysed the 5' RACE reads in MiXCR, keeping a single row per CDR3 protein. The data show fewer than 450,000 distinct CDR3 sequences, around 9.7% seen once. The sample comprised naive T cells sorted from blood. The receptors originated from a woman aged 50 to 65 in good health.

This clonotype was counted at least ten times. V gene TRBV12-3 or TRBV12-4 combines with J gene TRBJ1-1, with D possibly being TRBD1 (5 bases). The CDR3 sequence is 15 residues long. V was shortened by 3 bases and J by 4 bases, with 15 bases between the two germline ends. CDR3 sequence (DNA): TGTGCCAGCAGTTTCCTTCGGGGGGGGGGCACTGAAGCTTTCTTT. Amino acids: CASSFLRGGGTEAFF.

This clonotype was observed many times. The chain combines TRBV21-1 with TRBJ1-2; TRBD1, the table's D call, lacks a check against the DNA. TRBV21-1 is a pseudogene. The CDR3 spans 18 residues. This CDR3 is CASSKGTAGNRQQNGYTF. The DNA for the CDR3 is TGTGCCAGCAGCAAAGGGACAGCCGGCAACCGGCAACAAAATGGCTACACCTTC.

The genes are TRBV15 and TRBJ2-1, with TRBD1 matching 9 bases. The CDR3 is 14 residues long. The V segment lost 1 base and the J segment 7 bases; nucleotides outside the gene matches: 2. In germline, CDR1 is LNHNV, CDR2 YYDKDF (reference sequence). CDR3 amino acids: CATSRGDRANEQFF. The CDR3 DNA follows: TGTGCCACCAGCAGAGGGGACAGGGCGAATGAGCAGTTCTTC.

The V call is TRBV7-9, the J call TRBJ2-7; 7 bases map to TRBD1. CDR1 is SEHNR, CDR2 FQNEAQ, per germline (reference sequence). The CDR3 length is 15 residues. Trimming removed 5 bases from V and 1 base from J; junction bases left unmatched: 8. The CDR3 DNA sequence: TGTGCCAGCAGCCCCCCCGGGACAGCATCCTACGAGCAGTACTTC. Amino acids: CASSPPGTASYEQYF.

The sample holds a few counts of this clonotype. J is TRBJ2-2 and V is TRBV5-1; D call uncertain. Per germline, CDR1 SGHRS and CDR2 YFSETQ. The CDR3 spans 16 residues. V dropped 0 bases and J dropped 2 bases, with 11 bases sitting between them. CDR3 sequence reads: CASSLAQATNTGELFF. In nucleotides, the CDR3 is TGCGCCAGCAGCTTGGCCCAAGCCACAAACACCGGGGAGCTGTTTTTT.